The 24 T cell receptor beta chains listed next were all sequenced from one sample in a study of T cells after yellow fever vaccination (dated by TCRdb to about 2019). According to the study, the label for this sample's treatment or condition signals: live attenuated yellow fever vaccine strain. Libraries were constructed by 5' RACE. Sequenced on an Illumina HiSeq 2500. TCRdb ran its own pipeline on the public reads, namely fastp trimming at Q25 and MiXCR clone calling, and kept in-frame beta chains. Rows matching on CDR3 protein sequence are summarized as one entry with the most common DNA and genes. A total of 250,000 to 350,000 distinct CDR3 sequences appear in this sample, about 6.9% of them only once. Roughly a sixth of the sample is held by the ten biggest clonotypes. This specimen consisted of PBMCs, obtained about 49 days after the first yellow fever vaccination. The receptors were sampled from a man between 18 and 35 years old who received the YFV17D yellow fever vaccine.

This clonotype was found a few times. CDR3: CASSKEVANTEAFF. The DNA of the CDR3 is TGTGCCAGCAGCAAGGAGGTTGCGAACACTGAAGCTTTCTTT. The rearrangement links TRBV4-2 to TRBJ1-1; D gene unclear. CDR3 size: 14 residues. CDR1 and CDR2 (germline): LGHNA, YNFKEQ. Trimming removed 5 bases from V and 1 base from J, with 11 bases in between.

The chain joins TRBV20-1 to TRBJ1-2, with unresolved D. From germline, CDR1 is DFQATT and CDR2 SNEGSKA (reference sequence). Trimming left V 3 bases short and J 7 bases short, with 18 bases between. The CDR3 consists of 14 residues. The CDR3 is CSARGRKSQAGYTF. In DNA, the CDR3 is TGCAGTGCTAGGGGCCGCAAGAGCCAAGCTGGCTACACCTTC.

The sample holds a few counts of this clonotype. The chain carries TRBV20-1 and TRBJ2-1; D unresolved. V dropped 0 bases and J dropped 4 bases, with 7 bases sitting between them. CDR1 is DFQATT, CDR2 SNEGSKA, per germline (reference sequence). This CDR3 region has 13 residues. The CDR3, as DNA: TGCAGTGCTAGAGAGGTCGCGTACAATGAGCAGTTCTTC. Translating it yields CSAREVAYNEQFF.

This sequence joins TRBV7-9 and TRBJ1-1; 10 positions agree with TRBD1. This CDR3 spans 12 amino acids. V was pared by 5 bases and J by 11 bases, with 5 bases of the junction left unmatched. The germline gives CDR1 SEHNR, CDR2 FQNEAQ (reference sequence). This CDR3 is CASSTDRGRAFF. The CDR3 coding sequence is TGTGCCAGCAGCACAGACAGGGGGCGGGCTTTCTTT. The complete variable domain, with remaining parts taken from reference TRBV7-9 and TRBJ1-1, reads DTGVSQNPRHKITKRGQNVTFRCDPISEHNRLYWYRQTLGQGPEFLTYFQNEAQLEKSRLLSDRFSAERPKGSFSTLEIQRTEQGDSAMYLCASSTDRGRAFFGQGTRLTVV.

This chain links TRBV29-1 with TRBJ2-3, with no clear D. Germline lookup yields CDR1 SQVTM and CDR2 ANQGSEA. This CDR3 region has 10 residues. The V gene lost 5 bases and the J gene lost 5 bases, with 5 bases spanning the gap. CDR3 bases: TGCAGCGTTCAGGAAGATACGCAGTATTTT. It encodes CSVQEDTQYF.

The CDR3 DNA is TGCGCCAGCAGCCTGCTGGGGTTGACAGGGGGATCACCCCTCCACTTT. This sequence encodes CASSLLGLTGGSPLHF. The gene calls are TRBV4-3 and TRBJ1-6, with 9 bases aligning to TRBD1. The CDR3 has 16 residues. The junction had 11 bases not matched to a gene; V was cut back by 4 bases and J by 10 bases. Looked up from germline, CDR1 is LGHNA and CDR2 is YSLEER.

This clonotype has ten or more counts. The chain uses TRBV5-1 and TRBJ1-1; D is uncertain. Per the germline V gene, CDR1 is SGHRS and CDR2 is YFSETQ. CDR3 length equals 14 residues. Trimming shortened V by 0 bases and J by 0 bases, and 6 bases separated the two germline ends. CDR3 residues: CASSLAYLNTEAFF. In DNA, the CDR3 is TGCGCCAGCAGCTTGGCGTACCTGAACACTGAAGCTTTCTTT.

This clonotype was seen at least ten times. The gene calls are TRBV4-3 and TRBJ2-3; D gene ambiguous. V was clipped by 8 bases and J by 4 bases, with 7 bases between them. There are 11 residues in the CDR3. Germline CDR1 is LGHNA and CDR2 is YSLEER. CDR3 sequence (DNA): TGCGCCAGCGGAAATGCAGATACGCAGTATTTT. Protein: CASGNADTQYF.

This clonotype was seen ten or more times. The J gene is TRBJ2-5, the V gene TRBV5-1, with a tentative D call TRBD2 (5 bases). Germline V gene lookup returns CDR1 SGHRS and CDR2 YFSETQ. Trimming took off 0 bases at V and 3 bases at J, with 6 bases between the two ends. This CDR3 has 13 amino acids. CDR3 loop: CASSLELEETQYF. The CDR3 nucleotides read TGCGCCAGCAGCTTGGAACTAGAAGAGACCCAGTACTTC.

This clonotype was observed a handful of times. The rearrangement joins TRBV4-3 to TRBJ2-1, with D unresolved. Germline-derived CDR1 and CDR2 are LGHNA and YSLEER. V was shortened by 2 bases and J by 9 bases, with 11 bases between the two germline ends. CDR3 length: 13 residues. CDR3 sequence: CASSQQRGGEQFF. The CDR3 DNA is TGCGCCAGCAGCCAACAACGCGGCGGTGAGCAGTTCTTC.

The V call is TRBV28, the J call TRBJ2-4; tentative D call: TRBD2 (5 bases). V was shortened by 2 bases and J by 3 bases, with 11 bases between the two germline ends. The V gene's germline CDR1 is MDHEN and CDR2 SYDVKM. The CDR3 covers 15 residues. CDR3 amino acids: CASSLVGAGKNIQYF. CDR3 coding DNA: TGTGCCAGCAGTTTAGTGGGCGCGGGCAAAAACATTCAGTACTTC.

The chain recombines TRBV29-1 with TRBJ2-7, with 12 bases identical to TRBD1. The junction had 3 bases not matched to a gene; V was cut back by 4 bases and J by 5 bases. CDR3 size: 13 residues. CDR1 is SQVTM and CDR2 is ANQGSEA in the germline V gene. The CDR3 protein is CSVVGTGGHEQYF. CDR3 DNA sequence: TGCAGCGTTGTGGGGACAGGGGGCCACGAGCAGTACTTC.

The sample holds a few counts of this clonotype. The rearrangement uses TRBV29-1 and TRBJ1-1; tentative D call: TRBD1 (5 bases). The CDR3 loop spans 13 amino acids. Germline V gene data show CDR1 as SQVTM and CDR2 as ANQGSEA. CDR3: CRASPGLNTEAFF. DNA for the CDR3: TGCAGGGCCTCCCCAGGGTTGAACACTGAAGCTTTCTTT. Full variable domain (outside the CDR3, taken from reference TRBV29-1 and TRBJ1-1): SAVISQKPSRDICQRGTSLTIQCQVDSQVTMMFWYRQQPGQSLTLIATANQGSEATYESGFVIDKFPISRPNLTFSTLTVSNMSPEDSSIYLCRASPGLNTEAFFGQGTRLTVV.

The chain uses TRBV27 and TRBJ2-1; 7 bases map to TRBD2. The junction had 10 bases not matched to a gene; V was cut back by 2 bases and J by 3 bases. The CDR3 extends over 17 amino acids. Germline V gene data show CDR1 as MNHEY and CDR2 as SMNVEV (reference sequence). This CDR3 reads CASSLLSSGRGYNEQFF. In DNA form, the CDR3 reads TGTGCCAGCAGTTTACTCTCCTCGGGGAGGGGCTACAATGAGCAGTTCTTC.

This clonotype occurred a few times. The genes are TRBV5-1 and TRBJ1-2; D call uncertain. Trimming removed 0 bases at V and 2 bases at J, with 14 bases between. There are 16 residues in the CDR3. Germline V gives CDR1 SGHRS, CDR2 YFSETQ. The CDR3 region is CASSLAPQSLNYGYTF. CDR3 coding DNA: TGCGCCAGCAGCTTGGCCCCACAGAGCCTCAACTATGGCTACACCTTC. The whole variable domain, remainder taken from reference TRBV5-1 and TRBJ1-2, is KAGVTQTPRYLIKTRGQQVTLSCSPISGHRSVSWYQQTPGQGLQFLFEYFSETQRNKGNFPGRFSGRQFSNSRSEMNVSTLELGDSALYLCASSLAPQSLNYGYTFGSGTRLTVV.

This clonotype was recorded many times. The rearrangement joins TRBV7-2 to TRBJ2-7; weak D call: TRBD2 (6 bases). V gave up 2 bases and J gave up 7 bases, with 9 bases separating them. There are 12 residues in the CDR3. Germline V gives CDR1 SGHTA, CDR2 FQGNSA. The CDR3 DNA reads TGTGCCAGCAGCTTATACGGGGGAGAGCAGTACTTC. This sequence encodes CASSLYGGEQYF.

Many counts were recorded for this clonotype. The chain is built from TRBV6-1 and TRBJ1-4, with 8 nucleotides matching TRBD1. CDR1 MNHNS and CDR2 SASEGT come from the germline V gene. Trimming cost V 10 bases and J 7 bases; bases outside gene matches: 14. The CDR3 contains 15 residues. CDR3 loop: CATRPRSGGGEKLFF. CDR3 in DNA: TGTGCCACGAGGCCACGGTCAGGGGGCGGTGAAAAACTGTTTTTT.

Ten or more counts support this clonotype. DNA of the CDR3: TGTGCCAGCAGCCAGCTTGGGACAGGGGGTAATTCACCCCTCCACTTT. It codes for CASSQLGTGGNSPLHF. This chain connects TRBV3-1 to TRBJ1-6; TRBD1 aligns across 11 bases. The CDR3 extends over 16 amino acids. V lost 3 bases, J lost 6 bases, and 4 bases stayed unmatched. CDR1 and CDR2 from the germline V gene are LGHDT and YNNKEL (reference sequence).

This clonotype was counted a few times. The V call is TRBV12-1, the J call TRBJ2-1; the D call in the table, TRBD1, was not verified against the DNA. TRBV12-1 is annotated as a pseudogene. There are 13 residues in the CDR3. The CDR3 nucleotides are TGTGCCAGCAGCGTGGGGCTGGACAATGAGCAGTTCTTC. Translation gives CASSVGLDNEQFF.

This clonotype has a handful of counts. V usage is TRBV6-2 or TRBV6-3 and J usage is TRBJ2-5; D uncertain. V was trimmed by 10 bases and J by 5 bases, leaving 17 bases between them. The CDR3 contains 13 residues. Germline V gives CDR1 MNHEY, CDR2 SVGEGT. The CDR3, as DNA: TGTGCCACCAGCACCTACTCCCCGGAGACCCAGTACTTC. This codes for CATSTYSPETQYF.

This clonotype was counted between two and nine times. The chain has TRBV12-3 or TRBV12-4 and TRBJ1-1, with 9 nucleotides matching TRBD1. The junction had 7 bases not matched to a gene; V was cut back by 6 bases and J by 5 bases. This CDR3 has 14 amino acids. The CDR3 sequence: CASRLTGGWTEAFF. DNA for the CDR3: TGTGCCAGCAGGTTGACAGGGGGTTGGACTGAAGCTTTCTTT.

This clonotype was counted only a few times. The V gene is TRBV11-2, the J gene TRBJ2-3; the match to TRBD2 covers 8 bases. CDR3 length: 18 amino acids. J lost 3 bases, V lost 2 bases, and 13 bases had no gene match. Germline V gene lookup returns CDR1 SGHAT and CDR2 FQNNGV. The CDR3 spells CASSLWILGRGATDTQYF. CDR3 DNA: TGTGCCAGCAGCTTATGGATCCTTGGGCGGGGGGCAACAGATACGCAGTATTTT.

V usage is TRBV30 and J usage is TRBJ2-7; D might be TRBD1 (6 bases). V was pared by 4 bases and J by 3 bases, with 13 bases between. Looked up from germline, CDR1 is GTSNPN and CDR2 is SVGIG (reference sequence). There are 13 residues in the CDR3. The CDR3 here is CAWTLTGFYEQYF. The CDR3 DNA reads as TGTGCCTGGACCCTGACAGGATTCTACGAGCAGTACTTC.

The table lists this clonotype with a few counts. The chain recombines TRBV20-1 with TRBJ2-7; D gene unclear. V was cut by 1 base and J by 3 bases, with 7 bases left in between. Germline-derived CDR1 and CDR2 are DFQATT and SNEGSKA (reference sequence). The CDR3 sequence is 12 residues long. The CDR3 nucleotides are TGCAGTGCTAGAGGGCAGAGCTACGAGCAGTACGTC. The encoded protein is CSARGQSYEQYV.